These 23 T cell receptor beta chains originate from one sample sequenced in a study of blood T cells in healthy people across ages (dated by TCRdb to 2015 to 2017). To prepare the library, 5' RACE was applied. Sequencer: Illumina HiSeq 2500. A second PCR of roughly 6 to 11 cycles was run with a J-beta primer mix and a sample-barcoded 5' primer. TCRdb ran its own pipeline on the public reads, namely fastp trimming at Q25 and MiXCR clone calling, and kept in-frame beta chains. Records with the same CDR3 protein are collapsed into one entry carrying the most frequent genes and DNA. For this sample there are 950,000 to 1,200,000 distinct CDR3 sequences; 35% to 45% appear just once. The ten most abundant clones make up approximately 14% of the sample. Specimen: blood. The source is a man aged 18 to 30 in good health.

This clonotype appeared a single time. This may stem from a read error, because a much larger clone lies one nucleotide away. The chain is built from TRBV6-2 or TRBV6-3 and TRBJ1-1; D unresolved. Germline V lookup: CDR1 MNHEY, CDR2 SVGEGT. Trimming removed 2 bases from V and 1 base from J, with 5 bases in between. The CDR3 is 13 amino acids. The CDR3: CASSYKRNTEAFF. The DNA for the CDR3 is TGTGCCAGCAGTTACAAGAGGAACACTGAAGCTTTCTTT.

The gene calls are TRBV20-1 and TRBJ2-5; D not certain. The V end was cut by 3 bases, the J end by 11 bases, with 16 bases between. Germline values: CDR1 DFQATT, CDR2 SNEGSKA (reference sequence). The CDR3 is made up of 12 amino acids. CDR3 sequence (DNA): TGCAGTGCTAGTCGGCAGTACAATGAGCAGTACTTC. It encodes CSASRQYNEQYF.

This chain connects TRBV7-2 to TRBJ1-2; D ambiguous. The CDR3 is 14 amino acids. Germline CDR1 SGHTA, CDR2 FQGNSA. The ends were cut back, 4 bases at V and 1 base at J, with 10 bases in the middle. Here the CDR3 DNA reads TGTGCCAGCAGCTCGGGTGTCGGTAACTATGGCTACACCTTC. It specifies CASSSGVGNYGYTF.

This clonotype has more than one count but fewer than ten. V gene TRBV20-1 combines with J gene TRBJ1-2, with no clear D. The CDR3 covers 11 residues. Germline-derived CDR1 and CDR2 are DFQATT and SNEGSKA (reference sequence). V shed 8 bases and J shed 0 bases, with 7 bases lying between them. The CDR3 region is CSKRANYGYTF. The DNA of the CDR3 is TGCAGTAAGAGAGCTAACTATGGCTACACCTTC.

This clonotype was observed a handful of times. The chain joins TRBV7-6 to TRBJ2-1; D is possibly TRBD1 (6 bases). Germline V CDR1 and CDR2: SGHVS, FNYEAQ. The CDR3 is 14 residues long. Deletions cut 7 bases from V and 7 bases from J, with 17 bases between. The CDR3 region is CASTFSRDINEQFF. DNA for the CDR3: TGTGCCAGCACTTTCAGCCGGGACATTAATGAGCAGTTCTTC. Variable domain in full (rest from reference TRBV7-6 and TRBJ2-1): GAGVSQSPRYKVTKRGQDVALRCDPISGHVSLYWYRQALGQGPEFLTYFNYEAQQDKSGLPNDRFSAERPEGSISTLTIQRTEQRDSAMYRCASTFSRDINEQFFGPGTRLTVL.

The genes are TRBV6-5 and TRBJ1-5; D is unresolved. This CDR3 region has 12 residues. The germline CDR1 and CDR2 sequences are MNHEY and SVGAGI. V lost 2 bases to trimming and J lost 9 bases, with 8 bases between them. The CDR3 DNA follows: TGTGCCAGCAGTTACGCGGAGGGGCCCCAGCATTTT. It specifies CASSYAEGPQHF.

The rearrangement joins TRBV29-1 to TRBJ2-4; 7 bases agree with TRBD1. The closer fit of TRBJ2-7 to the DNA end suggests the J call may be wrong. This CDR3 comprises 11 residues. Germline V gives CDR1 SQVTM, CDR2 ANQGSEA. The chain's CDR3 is CSIWDSYEQYF. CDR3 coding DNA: TGCAGCATATGGGACAGTTACGAGCAGTACTTC.

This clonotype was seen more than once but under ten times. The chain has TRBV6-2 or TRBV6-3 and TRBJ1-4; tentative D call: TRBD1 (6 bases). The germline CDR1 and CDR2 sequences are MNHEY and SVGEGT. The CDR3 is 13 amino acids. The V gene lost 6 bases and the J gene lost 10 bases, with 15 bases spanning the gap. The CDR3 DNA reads TGTGCCAGCAGCCCCAGACAGGTCCTAAAACTGTTTTTT. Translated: CASSPRQVLKLFF.

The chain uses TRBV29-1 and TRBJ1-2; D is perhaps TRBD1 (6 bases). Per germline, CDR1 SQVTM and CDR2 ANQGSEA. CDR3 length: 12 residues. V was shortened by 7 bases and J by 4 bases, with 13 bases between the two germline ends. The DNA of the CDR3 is TGCAGCGCAAAGGACAGAGTCTATGGCTACACCTTC. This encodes CSAKDRVYGYTF.

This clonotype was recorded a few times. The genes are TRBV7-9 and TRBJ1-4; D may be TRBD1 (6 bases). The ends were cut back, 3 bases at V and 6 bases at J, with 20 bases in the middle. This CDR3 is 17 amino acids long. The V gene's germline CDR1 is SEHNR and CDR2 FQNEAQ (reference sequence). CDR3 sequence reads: CASSFSLQGQMDEKLFF. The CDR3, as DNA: TGTGCCAGCAGCTTCTCCCTACAGGGTCAGATGGATGAAAAACTGTTTTTT. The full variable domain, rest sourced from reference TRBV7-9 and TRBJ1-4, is DTGVSQNPRHKITKRGQNVTFRCDPISEHNRLYWYRQTLGQGPEFLTYFQNEAQLEKSRLLSDRFSAERPKGSFSTLEIQRTEQGDSAMYLCASSFSLQGQMDEKLFFGSGTQLSVL.

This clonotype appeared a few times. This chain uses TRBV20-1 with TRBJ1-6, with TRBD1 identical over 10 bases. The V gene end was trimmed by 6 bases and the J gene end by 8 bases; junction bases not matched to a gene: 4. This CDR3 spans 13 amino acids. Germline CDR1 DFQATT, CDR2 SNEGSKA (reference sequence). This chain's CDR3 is CSAWTGGDSPLHF. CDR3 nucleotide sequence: TGCAGTGCATGGACAGGGGGAGATTCACCCCTCCACTTT.

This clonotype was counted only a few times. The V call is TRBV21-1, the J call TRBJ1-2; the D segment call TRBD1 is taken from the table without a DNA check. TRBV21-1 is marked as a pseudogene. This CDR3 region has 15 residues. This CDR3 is CASSTDRELGYGYTF. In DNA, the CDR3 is TGTGCCAGCAGTACCGACAGGGAGTTGGGCTATGGCTACACCTTC.

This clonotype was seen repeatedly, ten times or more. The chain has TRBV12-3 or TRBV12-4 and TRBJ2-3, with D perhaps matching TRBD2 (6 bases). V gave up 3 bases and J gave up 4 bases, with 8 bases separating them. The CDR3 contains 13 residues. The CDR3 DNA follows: TGTGCCAGCAGTTTCGGGGGTGCAGATACGCAGTATTTT. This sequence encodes CASSFGGADTQYF.

The CDR3 DNA follows: TGCGCCAGCAGCTCGGACCTGGGGGGGACGTATGGCTACACCTTC. As protein: CASSSDLGGTYGYTF. The chain couples TRBV5-1 to TRBJ1-2; D is perhaps TRBD1 (5 bases). Germline V gene sequence: CDR1 SGHRS, CDR2 YFSETQ. The CDR3 loop spans 15 amino acids. V was shortened by 3 bases and J by 5 bases, with 17 bases between the two germline ends.

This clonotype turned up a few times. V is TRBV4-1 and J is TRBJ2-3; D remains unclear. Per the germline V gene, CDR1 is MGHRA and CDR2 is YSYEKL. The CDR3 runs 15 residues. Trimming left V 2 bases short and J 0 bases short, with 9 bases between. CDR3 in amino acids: CASSQNWVSTDTQYF. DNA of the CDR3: TGCGCCAGCAGCCAAAACTGGGTGAGCACAGATACGCAGTATTTT.

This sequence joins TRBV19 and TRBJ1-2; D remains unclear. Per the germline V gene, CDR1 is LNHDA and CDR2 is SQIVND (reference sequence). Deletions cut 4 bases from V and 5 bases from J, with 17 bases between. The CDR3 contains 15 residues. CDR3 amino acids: CASSRRAPLMYGYTF. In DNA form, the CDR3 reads TGTGCCAGTAGTAGACGTGCACCGCTAATGTATGGCTACACCTTC.

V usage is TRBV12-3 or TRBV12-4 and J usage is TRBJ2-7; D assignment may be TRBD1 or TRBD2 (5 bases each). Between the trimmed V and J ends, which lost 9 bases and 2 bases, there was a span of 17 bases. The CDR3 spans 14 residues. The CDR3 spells CASQDRDLPYEQYF. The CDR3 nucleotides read TGTGCCAGTCAGGACCGGGACCTACCCTACGAGCAGTACTTC.

The CDR3 coding sequence is TGTGCCAGCAGTTACGGACAGATCATGAACACTGAAGCTTTCTTT. Residues: CASSYGQIMNTEAFF. This chain uses TRBV6-5 with TRBJ1-1, with a possible D match to TRBD1 (6 bases). The ends were cut back, 2 bases at V and 0 bases at J, with 10 bases in the middle. CDR1 is MNHEY, CDR2 SVGAGI, per germline. The CDR3 runs to 15 residues.

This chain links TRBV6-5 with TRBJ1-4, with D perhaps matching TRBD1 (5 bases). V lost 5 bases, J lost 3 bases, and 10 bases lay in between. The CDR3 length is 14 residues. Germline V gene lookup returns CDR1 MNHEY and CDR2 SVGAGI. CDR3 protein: CASSPEGPNEKLFF. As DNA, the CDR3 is TGTGCCAGCAGTCCAGAGGGACCTAATGAAAAACTGTTTTTT.

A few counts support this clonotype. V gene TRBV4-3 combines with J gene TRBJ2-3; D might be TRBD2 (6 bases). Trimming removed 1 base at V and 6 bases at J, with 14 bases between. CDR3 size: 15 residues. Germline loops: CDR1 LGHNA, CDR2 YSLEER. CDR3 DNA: TGCGCCAGCAGCCAAGCGCGACTAGAGAGGGATACGCAGTATTTT. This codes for CASSQARLERDTQYF.

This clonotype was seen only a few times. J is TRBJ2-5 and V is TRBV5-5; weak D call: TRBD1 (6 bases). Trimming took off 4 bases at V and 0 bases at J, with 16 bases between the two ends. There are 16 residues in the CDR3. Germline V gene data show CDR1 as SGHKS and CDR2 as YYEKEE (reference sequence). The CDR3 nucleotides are TGTGCCAGCAGCCTTAATACAGGGTTTAACCAAGAGACCCAGTACTTC. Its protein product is CASSLNTGFNQETQYF.

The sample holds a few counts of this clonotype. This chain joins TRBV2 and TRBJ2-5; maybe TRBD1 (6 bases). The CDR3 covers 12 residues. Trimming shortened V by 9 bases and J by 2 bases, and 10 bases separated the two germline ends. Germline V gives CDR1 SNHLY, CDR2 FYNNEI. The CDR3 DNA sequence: TGTGCCAGGAGGACAGTTCAAGAGACCCAGTACTTC. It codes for CARRTVQETQYF.

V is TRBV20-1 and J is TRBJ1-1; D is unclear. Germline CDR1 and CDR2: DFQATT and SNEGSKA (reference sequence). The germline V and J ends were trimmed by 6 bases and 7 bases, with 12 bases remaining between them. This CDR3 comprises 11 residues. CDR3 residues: CSALRDFEAFF. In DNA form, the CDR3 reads TGCAGTGCGCTCCGGGATTTTGAAGCTTTCTTT.